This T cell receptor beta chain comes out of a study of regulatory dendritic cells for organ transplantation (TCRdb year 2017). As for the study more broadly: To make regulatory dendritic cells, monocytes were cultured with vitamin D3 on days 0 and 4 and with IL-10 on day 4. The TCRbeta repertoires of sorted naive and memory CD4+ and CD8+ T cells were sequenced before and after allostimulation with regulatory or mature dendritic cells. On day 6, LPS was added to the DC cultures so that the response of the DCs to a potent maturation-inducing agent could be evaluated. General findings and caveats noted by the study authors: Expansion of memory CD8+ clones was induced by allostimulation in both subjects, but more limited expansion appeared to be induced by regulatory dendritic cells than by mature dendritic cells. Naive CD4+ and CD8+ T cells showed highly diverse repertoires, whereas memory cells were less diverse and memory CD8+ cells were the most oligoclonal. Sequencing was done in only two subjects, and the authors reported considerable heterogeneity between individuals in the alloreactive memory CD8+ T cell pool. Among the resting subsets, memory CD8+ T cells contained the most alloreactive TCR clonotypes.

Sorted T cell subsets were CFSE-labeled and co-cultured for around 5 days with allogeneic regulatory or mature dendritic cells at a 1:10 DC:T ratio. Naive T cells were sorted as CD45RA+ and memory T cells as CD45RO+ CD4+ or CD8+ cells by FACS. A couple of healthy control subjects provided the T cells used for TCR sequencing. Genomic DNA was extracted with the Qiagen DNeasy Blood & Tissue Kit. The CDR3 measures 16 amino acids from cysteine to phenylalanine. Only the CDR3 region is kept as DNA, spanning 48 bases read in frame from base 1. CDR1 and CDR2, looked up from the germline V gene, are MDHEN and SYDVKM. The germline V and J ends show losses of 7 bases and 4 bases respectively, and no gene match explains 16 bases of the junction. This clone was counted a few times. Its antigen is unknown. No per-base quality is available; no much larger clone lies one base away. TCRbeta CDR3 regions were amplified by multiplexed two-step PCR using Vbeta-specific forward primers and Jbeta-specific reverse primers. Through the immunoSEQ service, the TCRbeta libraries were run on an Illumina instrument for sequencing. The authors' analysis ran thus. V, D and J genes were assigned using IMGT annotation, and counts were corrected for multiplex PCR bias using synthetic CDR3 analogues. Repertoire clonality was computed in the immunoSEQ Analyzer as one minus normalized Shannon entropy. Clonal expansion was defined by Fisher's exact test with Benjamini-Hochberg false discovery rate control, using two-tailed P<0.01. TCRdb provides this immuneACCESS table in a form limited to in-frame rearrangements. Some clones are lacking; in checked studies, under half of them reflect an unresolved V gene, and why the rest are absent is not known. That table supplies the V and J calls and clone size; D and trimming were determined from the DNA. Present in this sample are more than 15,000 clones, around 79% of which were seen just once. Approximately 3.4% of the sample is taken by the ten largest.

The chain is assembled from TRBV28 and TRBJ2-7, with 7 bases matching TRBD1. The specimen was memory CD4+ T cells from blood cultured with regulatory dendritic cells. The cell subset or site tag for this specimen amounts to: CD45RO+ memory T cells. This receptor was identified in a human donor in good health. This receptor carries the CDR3 CASIGSSGTEFYEQYF. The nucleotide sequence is TGTGCCAGCATCGGGTCCAGTGGGACAGAGTTTTACGAGCAGTACTTC. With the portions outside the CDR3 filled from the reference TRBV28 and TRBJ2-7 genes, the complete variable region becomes DVKVTQSSRYLVKRTGEKVFLECVQDMDHENMFWYRQDPGLGLRLIYFSYDVKMKEKGDIPEGYSVSREKKERFSLILESASTNQTSMYLCASIGSSGTEFYEQYFGPGTRLTVT.